This TCR beta chain was sequenced for a study of control samples from healthy donors and cancer patients (dated by TCRdb to 2019 to 2021). There are 13 amino acids in the CDR3, from cysteine to phenylalanine inclusive. The CDR3 DNA has 39 bases and is translated from base 1. Sequences SGHVS (CDR1) and FNYEAQ (CDR2) are obtained from the germline V gene. V loses 1 base of germline sequence and J loses 5 bases, and the interval between the two ends is 8 bases. As regards this clone: The specificity of this receptor is unknown. Base quality data are lacking; no much larger clone is found one base away.

Libraries were prepared through the immunoSEQ multiplex PCR assay. TCRdb took over this immuneACCESS table, retaining in-frame rearrangements with V and J assigned. Such tables are incomplete; in checked studies, under half of the missing clones stem from an unresolved V gene, and the remainder is unexplained. The sample data list 110,000 or so clones, and more than 75% of these were observed just once. Jointly, the top ten make up 12% of the sample. The rearrangement joined TRBV7-6 to TRBJ2-5; the D gene is not confidently resolved. Sequencing was carried out using blood. The clonotype was recovered from a man aged 25 to 40 in good health. The DNA sequence follows: TGTGCCAGCAGCTTAGGAAGGGTGGAGACCCAGTACTTC. Its translation is CASSLGRVETQYF.